The present T cell receptor beta chain was sequenced within a study of tumor-infiltrating lymphocytes in primary liver carcinoma. Comment on this clonotype: No conserved phenylalanine or tryptophan is present at the end of the CDR3, so a read error is the likely explanation.

A constant-region primer primed TCR beta cDNA synthesis from roughly 510 ng of total RNA. TCR beta libraries came from three nested multiplex PCR rounds using slightly modified ARM-PCR. TCRdb reprocessed the multiplex PCR reads via MiXCR and lists one record per CDR3 protein. The table has about 54,000 distinct CDR3 sequences, roughly 77% seen once. Extraction of RNA together with DNA used about 17-30 mg of unsorted bulk tissue. This TCR was recovered from a man in his forties with primary liver carcinoma and hepatitis B virus infection. What was sequenced was liver tumor tissue from sampling region 2. The subset is: tumor region T2, inferior pole.

For the CDR3, the DNA is TGTGCCAGCAGTAGCTTAGCGGTTGCGTCAGATACGCAGTATTCT. This encodes CASSSLAVASDTQYS. The chain recombines TRBV5-6 with TRBJ2-3, with TRBD2 as a possible D gene (6 bases). The CDR3 consists of 15 residues. V was pared by 5 bases and J by 4 bases, with 17 bases between. The V gene's germline CDR1 is SGHDT and CDR2 YYEEEE.